This T cell receptor beta chain came from a study of cytomegalovirus exposure and HLA in healthy donors. Germline-derived CDR1 and CDR2 are SGHRS and YFSETQ. This CDR3 comprises 14 residues. The PCR contained 60 Vbeta and 13 Jbeta primers. Assay used: immunoSEQ multiplex PCR; TCRdb lists only in-frame clones, some missing. The sample holds about 110,000 clones; about 64% are singletons and the top ten take roughly 8.3%. Notes on the study in general: Excluded: some indistinguishable V segments such as TRBV6-2 and TRBV6-3. Earlier results showed most TCR beta V segments being productive about 87% or about 30% of the time. As a later analysis showed, several of the most significant clusters appeared to be linked to common viral pathogens.

As concerns this clone: Its matching antigen is unknown. At one end, the junction sequence differs from germline, possibly due to a read error. This specimen includes other DNA sequences encoding the same CDR3.

This TCR derives from a man aged 18 to 29 in good health and CMV-seropositive. The chain has TRBV5-1 and TRBJ2-3, with 7 bases fitting TRBD2. Sequences were obtained from PBMCs. CDR3 in DNA: TGCGCCAGCAGGGAGGTAGCGGGCCAAGATACACAGTATTTT. Translated: CASREVAGQDTQYF.